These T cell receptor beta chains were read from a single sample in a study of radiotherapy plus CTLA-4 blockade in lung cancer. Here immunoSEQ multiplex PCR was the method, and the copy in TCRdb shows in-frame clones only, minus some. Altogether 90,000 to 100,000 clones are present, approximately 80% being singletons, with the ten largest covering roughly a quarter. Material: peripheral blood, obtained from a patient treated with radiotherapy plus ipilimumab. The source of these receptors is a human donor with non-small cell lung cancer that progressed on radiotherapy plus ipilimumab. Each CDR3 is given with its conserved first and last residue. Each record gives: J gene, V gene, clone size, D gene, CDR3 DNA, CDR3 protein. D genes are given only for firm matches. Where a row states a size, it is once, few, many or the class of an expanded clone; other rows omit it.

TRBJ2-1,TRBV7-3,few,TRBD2,TGTGCCAGCAGCTTAGTTAGCGGGATCAATGAGCAGTTCTTC,CASSLVSGINEQFF
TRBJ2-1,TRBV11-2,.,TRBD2,TGTGCCAGCAGCGACTTGGGGACTAGCGTCTTAGAGCAGTTCTTC,CASSDLGTSVLEQFF
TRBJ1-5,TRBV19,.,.,TGTGCCAGTAGGAACCGGGGTGGCACGGGCAATCAGCCCCAGCATTTT,CASRNRGGTGNQPQHF
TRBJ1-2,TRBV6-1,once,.,TGTGCCAGCAGACAGACAGACAATGTTAACTATGGCTACACCTTC,CASRQTDNVNYGYTF
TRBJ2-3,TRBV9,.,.,TGTGCCAGCAGCGTAGGAGGGCCGGTAGATACGCAGTATTTT,CASSVGGPVDTQYF
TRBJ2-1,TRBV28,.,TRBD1,TGTGCCAGCAGTATAACAGGGGGCTACAATGAGCAGTTCTTC,CASSITGGYNEQFF
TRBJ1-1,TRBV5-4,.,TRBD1,TGTGCCAGCAGCCGGGACAGGAAAGCTTTCTTT,CASSRDRKAFF
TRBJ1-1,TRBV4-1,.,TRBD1,TGCGCCAGCAGCCACATAAGACAGGGGGCTATGAACACTGAAGCTTTCTTT,CASSHIRQGAMNTEAFF
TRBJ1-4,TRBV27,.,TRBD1,TGTGCCAGTCAAGGGGGCGCCCGGGATGAAAAACTGTTTTTT,CASQGGARDEKLFF
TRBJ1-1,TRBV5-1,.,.,TGCGCCAGCGACGTCGGGTCAGGGCCGAAAACTGAAGCTTTCTTT,CASDVGSGPKTEAFF
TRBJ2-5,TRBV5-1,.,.,TGCGCCAGCAGGGCAGGGTCGGGGCGAGAGACCCAGTACTTC,CASRAGSGRETQYF
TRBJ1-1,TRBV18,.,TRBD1,TGTGCCAGCTCACCCCAACAGGGGGACACTGAAGCTTTCTTT,CASSPQQGDTEAFF
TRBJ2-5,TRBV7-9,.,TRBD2,TGTGCCAGCAGCTCGCGGACTAGCGGGGAGACCCAGTACTTC,CASSSRTSGETQYF
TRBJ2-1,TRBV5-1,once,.,TGCGCCAGCAGCTTCCGGGAGCCCTGGAATGAGCAGTTCTTC,CASSFREPWNEQFF
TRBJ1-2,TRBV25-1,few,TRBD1,TGTGCCAGCAGTGGCTCACCGGGACAGGACTATGGCTACACCTTC,CASSGSPGQDYGYTF
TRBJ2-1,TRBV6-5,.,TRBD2,TGTGCCAGCAGCCCCCAAGACAGCGGGACGGGGCAGTTCTTC,CASSPQDSGTGQFF
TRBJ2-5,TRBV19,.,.,TGTGCCAGTAGTGCCGACCGAAGTGAGACCCAGTACTTC,CASSADRSETQYF
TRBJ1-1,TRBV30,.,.,TGTGCCTGGGCCTCAAACCTGGCAGGAGCCACTGAAGCTTTCTTT,CAWASNLAGATEAFF
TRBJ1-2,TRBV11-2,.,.,TGTGCCAGCAGCCTCTCCCGTACGAACTATGGCTACACCTTC,CASSLSRTNYGYTF
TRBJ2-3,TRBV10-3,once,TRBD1,TGTGCCATCAAGGTGTCCGGGACAGAAGGCACGCAGTATTTT,CAIKVSGTEGTQYF
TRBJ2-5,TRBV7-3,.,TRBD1,TGTGCCAGCAGCCGGGACAGTCAAGAGACCCAGTACTTC,CASSRDSQETQYF
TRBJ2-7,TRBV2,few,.,TGTGCCAGCAGTGATGGGGGGCCCTACGAGCAGTACTTC,CASSDGGPYEQYF
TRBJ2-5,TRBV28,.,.,TGTGCCAGCAGTTGGGGGCAAGAGACCCAGTACTTC,CASSWGQETQYF
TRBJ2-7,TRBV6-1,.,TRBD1,TGTGCCAGCAGTGAAGTAGTTAGGACAGGGTCCCACGAGCAGTACTTC,CASSEVVRTGSHEQYF
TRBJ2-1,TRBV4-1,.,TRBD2,TGCGCCAGCAGCCTAGAGTCCCCCCCGACTAGCGGATACAATGAGCAGTTCTTC,CASSLESPPTSGYNEQFF
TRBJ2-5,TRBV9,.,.,TGTGCCAGCAGCGTGGCGGGTATCGAAGAGACCCAGTACTTC,CASSVAGIEETQYF
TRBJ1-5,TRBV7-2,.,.,TGTGCCAGCAGCTTAGGCCCTAGATGGGGGGCAATGAATCAGCCCCAGCATTTT,CASSLGPRWGAMNQPQHF
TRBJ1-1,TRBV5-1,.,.,TGCGCCAGCAGCGGGGACATCTCTGAAGCTTTCTTT,CASSGDISEAFF
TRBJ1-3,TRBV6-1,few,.,TGTGCCAGCAGTGATGCAGGGCTAGCGGGAAACACCATATATTTT,CASSDAGLAGNTIYF
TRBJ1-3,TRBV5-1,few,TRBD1,TGCGCCAGCAGCGGGGGACAGGGGGCTTCTGGAAACACCATATATTTT,CASSGGQGASGNTIYF
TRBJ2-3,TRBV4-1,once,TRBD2,TGCGCCAGCAGCCAAGATGCGGGAGCGGTAGATACGCAGTATTTT,CASSQDAGAVDTQYF
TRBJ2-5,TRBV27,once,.,TGTGCCAGCAGTTTATCGCGGAAGGAGACCCAGTACTTC,CASSLSRKETQYF
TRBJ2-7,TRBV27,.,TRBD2,TGTGCCAGCAGTTTACAAGGGGCTGCGGGAGGGGTATACGAGCAGTACTTC,CASSLQGAAGGVYEQYF
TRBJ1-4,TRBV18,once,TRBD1,TGTGCCAGCTCACAAGGACAGGACAAGAATGAAAAACTGTTTTTT,CASSQGQDKNEKLFF
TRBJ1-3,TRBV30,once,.,TGTGCCCGGGGGCGGGGCGGCACCATATATTTT,CARGRGGTIYF
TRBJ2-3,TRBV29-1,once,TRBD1,TGCAGCGCCGTTGAAATTTACAGGGGAGATACGCAGTATTTT,CSAVEIYRGDTQYF
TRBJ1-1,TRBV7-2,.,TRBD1,TGTGCCAGCAGCTTTAAGGACAGGGGCACTGAAGCTTTCTTT,CASSFKDRGTEAFF
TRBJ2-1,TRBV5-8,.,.,TGTGCCAGCAGCTTTGTCCTCCACAATGAGCAGTTCTTC,CASSFVLHNEQFF
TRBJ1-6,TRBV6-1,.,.,TGTGCCAGCAGTGAAGGTTATGAGGGCACCTATAATTCACCCCTCCACTTT,CASSEGYEGTYNSPLHF
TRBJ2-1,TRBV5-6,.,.,TGTGCCAGCAGCTCGCTGACAAATGAGCAGTTCTTC,CASSSLTNEQFF
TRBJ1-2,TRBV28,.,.,TGTGCCAGCAGCCCTACCAGGGTGCTGAGCTACACCTTC,CASSPTRVLSYTF
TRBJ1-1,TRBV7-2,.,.,TGTGCCAGCAGCTTAGGCGACGGGAACACTGAAGCTTTCTTT,CASSLGDGNTEAFF
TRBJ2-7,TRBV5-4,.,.,TGTGCCAGCAGCTTGGCTTCCGGGACTTACTACGAGCAGTACTTC,CASSLASGTYYEQYF
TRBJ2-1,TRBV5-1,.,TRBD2,TGCGCCAGCAGTCCGGGACTAGCGGGGCCCAATGAGCAGTTCTTC,CASSPGLAGPNEQFF
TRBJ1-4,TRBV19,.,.,TGTGCCAGTAGTATTTCGGGGCGAGGTGAAAAACTGTTTTTT,CASSISGRGEKLFF